One sample yielded the 4 T cell receptor beta chains listed below, sequenced in a study of tumor-infiltrating lymphocytes in localized non-small cell lung cancer. Sequencing was performed with immunoSEQ multiplex PCR; in TCRdb, only in-frame clones are kept and a portion is missing. The sample records around 16,000 clones, 78% being singletons. The sample taken for sequencing was lung tumor tissue. These receptors were taken from a human donor with non-small cell lung cancer.

V gene TRBV18 combines with J gene TRBJ1-5; the D gene is possibly TRBD1 (6 bases). Germline CDR1 reads KGHSH; CDR2 reads LQKENI. The CDR3 contains 14 residues. V dropped 2 bases and J dropped 7 bases, with 12 bases sitting between them. The CDR3 DNA reads TGTGCCAGCTCACCAGGACAGATGGGACAGCCCCAGCATTTT. This codes for CASSPGQMGQPQHF.

The chain has TRBV5-1 and TRBJ2-1; possibly TRBD2 for D (6 bases). The germline V gene encodes CDR1 SGHRS and CDR2 YFSETQ. CDR3 length equals 16 residues. V lost 1 base, J lost 4 bases, and 15 bases lay in between. CDR3 DNA sequence: TGCGCCAGCAGCTTGTACGGGACTCACAATTACAATGAGCAGTTCTTC. Encoded protein: CASSLYGTHNYNEQFF.

The V gene is TRBV14, the J gene TRBJ1-1; 7 bases agree with TRBD1. The V and J ends lost 4 bases and 1 base, in that order; junction bases with no gene match: 15. Germline CDR1 and CDR2: SGHDN and FVKESK. This CDR3 region has 18 residues. The CDR3 nucleotides read TGTGCCAGCAGCCCATGGCCCAGAGGGGGCACGTGGAACACTGAAGCTTTCTTT. It codes for CASSPWPRGGTWNTEAFF.

The CDR3 nucleotides read TGTGCCAGCAGGGGTCGGGACATTCAGTACTTC. Translation: CASRGRDIQYF. V usage is TRBV2 and J usage is TRBJ2-4; the D is unclear. This CDR3 spans 11 amino acids. Trimming cost V 6 bases and J 8 bases, with 8 bases left between them. Germline V gene sequence: CDR1 SNHLY, CDR2 FYNNEI.